The present T cell receptor beta chain was sequenced within a study of blood T cell repertoires in COVID-19. Study at large: Both acute and convalescent COVID-19 samples were obtained from the United States, Italy and Spain. In each case, the material was cDNA or gDNA derived from T cells, B-cell-depleted T cells, or PBMCs.

Authors' processing steps: Nucleated cell number was recorded as an estimate derived from reference gene primer amplification. Libraries were prepared by immunoSEQ multiplex PCR; TCRdb keeps only in-frame clonotypes and omits some of them. V and J calls and clone size are copied from that table; D and trimming were computed from the DNA. The table has some 250,000 clones, 86% seen once. This clone was counted only a few times. CDR1 SGHRS and CDR2 YFSETQ come from the germline V gene. Trimming took off 3 bases at V and 9 bases at J, with 19 bases between the two ends. This CDR3 is 16 amino acids long. The chain couples TRBV5-1 to TRBJ1-6, with D hard to call. This receptor was obtained from a woman under 40 who had recovered from COVID-19. Sequencing was carried out using peripheral blood. CDR3 protein: CASSSNGGTISSPLHF. The DNA for the CDR3 is TGCGCCAGCAGCTCTAATGGCGGAACCATAAGTTCACCCCTCCACTTT.